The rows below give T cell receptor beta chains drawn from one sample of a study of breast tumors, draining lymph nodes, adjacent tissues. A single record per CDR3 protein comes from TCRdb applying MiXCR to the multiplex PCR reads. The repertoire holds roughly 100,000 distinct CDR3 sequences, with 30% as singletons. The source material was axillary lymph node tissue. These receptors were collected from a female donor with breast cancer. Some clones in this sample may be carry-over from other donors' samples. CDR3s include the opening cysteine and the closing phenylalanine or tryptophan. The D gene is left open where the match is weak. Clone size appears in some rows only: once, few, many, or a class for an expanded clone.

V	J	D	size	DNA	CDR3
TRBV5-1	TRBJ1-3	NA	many	TGCGCCAGCAGCTTGGGCGGGAGCTCTGGAAACACCATATATTTT	CASSLGGSSGNTIYF
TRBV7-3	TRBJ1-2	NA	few	TGTGCCAGCAGCTTAACGCGGGGGAACTATGGCTACACCTTC	CASSLTRGNYGYTF
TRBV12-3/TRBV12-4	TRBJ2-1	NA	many	TGTGCCAGCAGTTTAATGGCCCTCCACAATGAGCAGTTCTTC	CASSLMALHNEQFF
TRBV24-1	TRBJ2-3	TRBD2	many	TGTGCCACCAGTGGGCGGACTAGCGGGGGGGGTAGAGATACGCAGTATTTT	CATSGRTSGGGRDTQYF
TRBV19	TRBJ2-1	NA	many	TGTGCCAGTAGTATGGGTGGGAGCTCCTACAATGAGCAGTTCTTC	CASSMGGSSYNEQFF
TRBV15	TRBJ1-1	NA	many	TGTGCCACCATTCCCAGTCCGGGGACTGAAGCTTTCTTT	CATIPSPGTEAFF
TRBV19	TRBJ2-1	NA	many	TGTGCCAGTAGGCCCGCGGGGGAGCAGTTCTTC	CASRPAGEQFF
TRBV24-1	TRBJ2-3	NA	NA	TGTGCCACCCAAGCCGGGACACGGCCAGATACGCAGTATTTT	CATQAGTRPDTQYF
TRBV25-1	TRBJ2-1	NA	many	TGTGCCAGCAGTGAATTGGGGGGGCGTGGGGATGAGCAGTTCTTC	CASSELGGRGDEQFF
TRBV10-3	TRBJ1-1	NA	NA	TGTGCCATCAGCGGACACGGCATTAACACTGGAGCTTTCTTT	CAISGHGINTGAFF
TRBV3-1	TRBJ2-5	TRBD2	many	TGTGCCAGCAGCCCCACTAGCGGGAGTGAGACCCAGTACTTC	CASSPTSGSETQYF
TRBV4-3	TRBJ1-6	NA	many	TGCGCCAGCAGCCAAGATTGGACGGACAAAAGAGCTTCACCCCTCCACTTT	CASSQDWTDKRASPLHF
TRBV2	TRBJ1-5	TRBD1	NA	TGTGCCAGCACCGAAGGTGGCAGGGGGCGTCAGCCCCAGCATTTT	CASTEGGRGRQPQHF
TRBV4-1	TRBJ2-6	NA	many	TGCGCCAGCAGCCAAGATGTGAGGGGAGCTGGGGCCAACGTCCTGACTTTC	CASSQDVRGAGANVLTF
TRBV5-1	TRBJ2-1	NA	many	TGCGCCAGCAGCGCCCTGGGGGGGCGCGGAGGGTACAATGAGCAGTTCTTC	CASSALGGRGGYNEQFF
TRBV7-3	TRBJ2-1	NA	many	TGTGCCAGCAGCCCGAATTCGGCCGGGAGAAATGAGCAGTTCTTC	CASSPNSAGRNEQFF
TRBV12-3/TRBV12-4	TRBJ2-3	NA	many	TGTGCCAGCAGTTTCCGACCGACTGCAGATACGCAGTATTTT	CASSFRPTADTQYF
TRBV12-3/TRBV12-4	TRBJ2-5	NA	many	TGTGCCAGCAGTTTCGGACACCTCCAAGAGACCCAGTACTTC	CASSFGHLQETQYF
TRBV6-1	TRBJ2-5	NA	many	TGTGCCAGCACCCTTGACAGACAAGAGACCCAGTACTTC	CASTLDRQETQYF
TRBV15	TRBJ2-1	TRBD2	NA	TGCGTCACCAGCAGAGGGCTAGCGGGAAACAGGCTTTTCTTC	CVTSRGLAGNRLFF
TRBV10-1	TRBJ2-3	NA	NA	TGCGCCAGCAGTGGAGGCCCCCGGGGGACAGATACGCAGTATTTT	CASSGGPRGTDTQYF
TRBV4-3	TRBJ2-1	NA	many	TGCGCCAGCAGCCAAGTCCCCCCGGGGGTGATAAGTTCCTACAATGAGCAGTTCTTC	CASSQVPPGVISSYNEQFF
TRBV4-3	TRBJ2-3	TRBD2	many	TGCGCCAGCAGCCAAGATGATTTTAGCGGGGTCCTTCGGGATACGCAGTATTTT	CASSQDDFSGVLRDTQYF
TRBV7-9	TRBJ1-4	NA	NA	TGTGCCAGCAGCTTAGAGGGGGTTACTGAAAAACTGTTTTTT	CASSLEGVTEKLFF
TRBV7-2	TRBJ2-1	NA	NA	TGTGCCAGCAGCTTAATGGTAGCCTACAATAAGCAGTTCTTC	CASSLMVAYNKQFF
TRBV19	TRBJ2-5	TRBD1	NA	TGTGCCAGTAGTCCGGGGACAGGGCACGGAGAGACCCAGTACTTC	CASSPGTGHGETQYF
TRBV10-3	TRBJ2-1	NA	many	TGTGCCATCAGTGCCGGGAGTTCCTACAATGAGCAGTTCTTC	CAISAGSSYNEQFF
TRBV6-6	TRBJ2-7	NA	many	TGTGCCAGCAGTTACTCGATTCCCGGAAGGAGATACTACGAGCAGTACTTC	CASSYSIPGRRYYEQYF
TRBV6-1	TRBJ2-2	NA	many	TGTGCCAGCAGTGAAGATCTCCCGTTTAACACCGGGGAGCTGTTTTTT	CASSEDLPFNTGELFF
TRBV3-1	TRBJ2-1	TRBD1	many	TGTGCCAGCAGCCGCCTACAGGGGAATGAGCAGTTCTTC	CASSRLQGNEQFF
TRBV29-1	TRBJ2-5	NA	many	TGCAGCGTTAATAAACAAGAGACCCAGTACTTC	CSVNKQETQYF
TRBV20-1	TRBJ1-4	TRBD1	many	TGCAGTGCTAGACAGGGGGCGCTTGGCGAAAAACTGTTTTTT	CSARQGALGEKLFF
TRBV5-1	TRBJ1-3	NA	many	TGCGCCAGCAGCTTCCAGACTGGAAACACCATATATTTT	CASSFQTGNTIYF
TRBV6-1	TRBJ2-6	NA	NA	TGTGCCATAATACCAGGGGACTCTGGGGCCAACGTCCTGACTTTC	CAIIPGDSGANVLTF
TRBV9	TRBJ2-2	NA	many	TGTGCCAGCAGCCCGGCTCGGGCGAACACCGGGGAGCTGTTTTTT	CASSPARANTGELFF
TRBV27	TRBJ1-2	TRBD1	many	TGTGCCAGCAGTCAGACAGGGAGGGATGGCTACACCTTC	CASSQTGRDGYTF
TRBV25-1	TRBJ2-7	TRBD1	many	TGTGCCAGCAGTGAACAACAGGGGAGATACGAGCAGTACTTC	CASSEQQGRYEQYF
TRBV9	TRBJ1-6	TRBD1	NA	TGCGCCAGCAGCACCAAGACAGGGTCACCCCTCCACTTT	CASSTKTGSPLHF
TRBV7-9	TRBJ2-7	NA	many	TGTGCCAGCAGCCCTGGGGGGGCTACCTACGAGCAGTACTTC	CASSPGGATYEQYF
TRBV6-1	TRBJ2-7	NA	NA	TGTGCCAGCAGTGATTGGACGGGGTTCGACGAGCAGTACTTC	CASSDWTGFDEQYF
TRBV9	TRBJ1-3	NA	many	TGTGCCAGCAGCGTCCCGCCCTCTGGAAACACCATATATTTT	CASSVPPSGNTIYF
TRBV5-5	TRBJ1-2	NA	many	TGTGCCAGCAGCCACCTTTTCGGGACTGATGGCTACACCTTC	CASSHLFGTDGYTF
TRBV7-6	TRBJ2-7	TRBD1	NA	TGTGCCAGCAGCTTTGCGGGACAGGGGTACGAGCAGTACTTC	CASSFAGQGYEQYF
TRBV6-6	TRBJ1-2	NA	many	TGTGCCAGCAGAAACAGGGACGGCTATGGCTACACCTTC	CASRNRDGYGYTF
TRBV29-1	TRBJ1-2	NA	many	TGCAGCGCTGGGACCGAGGAGTATGGCTACACCTTC	CSAGTEEYGYTF
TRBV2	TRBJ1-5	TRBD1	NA	TGTGCCAGCAGCCCACAGGGGATTAGCAATCAGCCCCAGCATTTT	CASSPQGISNQPQHF
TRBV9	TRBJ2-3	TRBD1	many	TGTGCCAGCAGCGTAGAGGCAGGGGGCGCGGGTACGCAGTATTTT	CASSVEAGGAGTQYF
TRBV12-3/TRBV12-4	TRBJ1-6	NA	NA	TGTGCCAGCAGTACGGAGAGCTCCTATAATTCACCCCTCCACTTT	CASSTESSYNSPLHF